These T cell receptor beta chains were read from a single sample in a study of T-cell reconstitution after alpha-beta-depleted transplantation in children. One entry per CDR3 protein, called by TCRdb with MiXCR from the PCR reads. In the table there are about 460,000 distinct CDR3 sequences, about 12% of which are singletons. Sequencing was performed on PBMCs from the stem cell graft donor, taken from the stem cell graft. These receptors all stem from a human donor who donated a stem cell graft to a child with combined immunodeficiency. The CDR3 runs from the conserved cysteine through the conserved F or W. The order of the fields is D gene, J gene, V gene, clone size, CDR3 DNA, CDR3 protein. A D gene is named only where the DNA matches it firmly. Clone size is given for some rows only: seen once, a few or many times, or a class if the clone is expanded.

d_call: TRBD1
j_call: TRBJ2-3
v_call: TRBV4-3
clone_size: many
cdr3_nt: TGCGCCAGCAGCCAAGATCTCAGGGGGCCAGATACGCAGTATTTT
cdr3_aa: CASSQDLRGPDTQYF

d_call: -
j_call: TRBJ2-7
v_call: TRBV12-3/TRBV12-4
clone_size: many
cdr3_nt: TGTGCCAGCAGCCCCCAAGGTCCCGAGCAGTACTTC
cdr3_aa: CASSPQGPEQYF

d_call: TRBD2
j_call: TRBJ2-1
v_call: TRBV20-1
clone_size: few
cdr3_nt: TGCAGTGCTAGAATGGCGGGAGGTCGAGGGGAGTTCTTC
cdr3_aa: CSARMAGGRGEFF

d_call: TRBD1
j_call: TRBJ2-7
v_call: TRBV10-2
clone_size: few
cdr3_nt: TGCGCCAATTCGGGACAGCTCTCCTACGAGCAGTACTTC
cdr3_aa: CANSGQLSYEQYF

d_call: TRBD2
j_call: TRBJ2-5
v_call: TRBV7-7
clone_size: -
cdr3_nt: TGTGCTAGCAGCTTAGGCGGGGGAGTTTCGGAGACCCAGTACTTC
cdr3_aa: CASSLGGGVSETQYF

d_call: -
j_call: TRBJ1-2
v_call: TRBV12-3/TRBV12-4
clone_size: few
cdr3_nt: TGTGCCAGCAGTTTCAGTCCCGCCTATGGCTACACCTTC
cdr3_aa: CASSFSPAYGYTF

d_call: -
j_call: TRBJ2-2
v_call: TRBV5-5
clone_size: many
cdr3_nt: TGTGCCAGCACCGAGGACACGAGGACCGGGGAGCTGTTTTTT
cdr3_aa: CASTEDTRTGELFF

d_call: TRBD2
j_call: TRBJ2-1
v_call: TRBV6-2/TRBV6-3
clone_size: few
cdr3_nt: TGTGCCAGCAGTTACTTGGCCCAGCGGGGGGGCCGGGAGCAGTTCTTC
cdr3_aa: CASSYLAQRGGREQFF

d_call: -
j_call: TRBJ1-1
v_call: TRBV7-2
clone_size: -
cdr3_nt: TGTGCCAGCAGCTTCGGGACGTACGATGAAGCTTTCTTT
cdr3_aa: CASSFGTYDEAFF

d_call: -
j_call: TRBJ1-1
v_call: TRBV2
clone_size: -
cdr3_nt: TGTGCCAGCAGTGATACAACCAAAGGCACTGAAGCTTTCTTT
cdr3_aa: CASSDTTKGTEAFF

d_call: -
j_call: TRBJ2-1
v_call: TRBV3-1
clone_size: few
cdr3_nt: TGTGCCAGCAGCCAACGGCGCGAGCAGTTCTTC
cdr3_aa: CASSQRREQFF

d_call: -
j_call: TRBJ2-1
v_call: TRBV7-9
clone_size: many
cdr3_nt: TGTGCCGCCAATGAGCAGTTCTTC
cdr3_aa: CAANEQFF

d_call: -
j_call: TRBJ1-1
v_call: TRBV12-3/TRBV12-4
clone_size: many
cdr3_nt: TGTGCCAGCAGTCGCATGACGCCGAACACTGAAGCTTTCTTT
cdr3_aa: CASSRMTPNTEAFF

d_call: -
j_call: TRBJ2-6
v_call: TRBV7-2
clone_size: once
cdr3_nt: TGTGCCAGCAGCTTAGTTCTGGGGGCCAACGTCCTGACTTTC
cdr3_aa: CASSLVLGANVLTF

d_call: -
j_call: TRBJ1-4
v_call: TRBV12-3/TRBV12-4
clone_size: many
cdr3_nt: TGTGCCACCCGGCGGGGCGCGGGTGAAAAACTGTTTTTT
cdr3_aa: CATRRGAGEKLFF

d_call: -
j_call: TRBJ2-7
v_call: TRBV28
clone_size: many
cdr3_nt: TGTGCCAGCAGTTCCCTTGGAAGGTCGTCCTACGAGCAGTACTTC
cdr3_aa: CASSSLGRSSYEQYF